The 2 T cell receptor beta chains reported below all come from one sample, sequenced in a study of blood T cell repertoires in COVID-19. The repertoire was sequenced with immunoSEQ multiplex PCR; TCRdb's copy has only in-frame clones and lacks some. Here the sample spans 130,000 to 150,000 clones, roughly 76% being singletons. Sequenced: peripheral blood. These receptors came from a man at least 80 years old with acute or convalescent COVID-19.

The V call is TRBV4-1, the J call TRBJ2-2, with D perhaps matching TRBD1 (5 bases). There are 18 residues in the CDR3. With 1 base removed from V and 7 bases from J, the gap between germline ends came to 22 bases. The germline V gene has CDR1 MGHRA and CDR2 YSYEKL. The CDR3 region has the DNA TGCGCCAGCAGCCAAGCAACGAACCCCAGGGTGGTAGTCGGGGAGCTGTTTTTT. As protein: CASSQATNPRVVVGELFF.

The J gene is TRBJ2-5, the V gene TRBV2; TRBD2 matches at 7 bases. The CDR3 length is 14 residues. Trimming cost V 3 bases and J 5 bases; bases outside gene matches: 6. Looked up from germline, CDR1 is SNHLY and CDR2 is FYNNEI. In nucleotides, the CDR3 is TGTGCCAGCAGTGACCTAGCGGTATGGGAGACCCAGTACTTC. This codes for CASSDLAVWETQYF.